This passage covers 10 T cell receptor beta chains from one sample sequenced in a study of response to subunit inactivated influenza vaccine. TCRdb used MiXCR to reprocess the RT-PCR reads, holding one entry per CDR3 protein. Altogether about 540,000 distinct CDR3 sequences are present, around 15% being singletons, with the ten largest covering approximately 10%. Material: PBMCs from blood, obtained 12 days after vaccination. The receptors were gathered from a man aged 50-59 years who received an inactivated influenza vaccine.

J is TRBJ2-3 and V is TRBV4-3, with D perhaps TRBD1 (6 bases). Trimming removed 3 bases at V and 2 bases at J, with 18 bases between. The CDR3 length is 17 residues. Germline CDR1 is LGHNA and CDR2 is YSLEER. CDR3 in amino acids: CASSQVGTRLVTDTQYF. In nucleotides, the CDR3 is TGCGCCAGCAGCCAGGTGGGGACAAGACTTGTCACAGATACGCAGTATTTT.

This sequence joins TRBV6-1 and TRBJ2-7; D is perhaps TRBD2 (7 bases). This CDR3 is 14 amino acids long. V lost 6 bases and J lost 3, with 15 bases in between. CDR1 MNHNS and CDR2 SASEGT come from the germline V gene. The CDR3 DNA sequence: TGTGCCAGCAGCCGGGGGGCTAGCGGCTACGAGCAGTACTTC. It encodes CASSRGASGYEQYF.

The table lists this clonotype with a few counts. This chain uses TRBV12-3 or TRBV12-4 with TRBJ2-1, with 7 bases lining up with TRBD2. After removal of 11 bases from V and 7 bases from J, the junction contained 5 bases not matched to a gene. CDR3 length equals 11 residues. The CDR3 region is CAAAGVNEQFF. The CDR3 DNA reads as TGTGCCGCCGCGGGGGTGAATGAGCAGTTCTTC.

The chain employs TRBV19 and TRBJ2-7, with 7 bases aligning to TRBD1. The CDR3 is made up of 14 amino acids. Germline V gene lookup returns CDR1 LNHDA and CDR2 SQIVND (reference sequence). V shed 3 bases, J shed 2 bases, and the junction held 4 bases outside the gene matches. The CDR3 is CASSINRGPYEQYF. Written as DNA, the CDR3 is TGTGCCAGTAGTATCAACAGGGGCCCCTACGAGCAGTACTTC.

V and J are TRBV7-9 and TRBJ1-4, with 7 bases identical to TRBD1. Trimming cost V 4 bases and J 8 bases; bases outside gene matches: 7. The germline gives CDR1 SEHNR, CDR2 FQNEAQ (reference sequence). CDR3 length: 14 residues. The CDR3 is CASSYPTGAEKLFF. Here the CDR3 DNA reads TGTGCCAGCAGCTACCCTACAGGGGCGGAAAAACTGTTTTTT.

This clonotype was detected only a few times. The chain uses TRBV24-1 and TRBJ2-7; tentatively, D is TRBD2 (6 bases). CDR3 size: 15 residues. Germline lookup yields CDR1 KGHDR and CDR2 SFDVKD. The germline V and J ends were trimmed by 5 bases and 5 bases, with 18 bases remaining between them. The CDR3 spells CATSAGTHSRHEQYF. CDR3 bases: TGTGCCACCAGTGCAGGGACTCACTCTCGGCACGAGCAGTACTTC.

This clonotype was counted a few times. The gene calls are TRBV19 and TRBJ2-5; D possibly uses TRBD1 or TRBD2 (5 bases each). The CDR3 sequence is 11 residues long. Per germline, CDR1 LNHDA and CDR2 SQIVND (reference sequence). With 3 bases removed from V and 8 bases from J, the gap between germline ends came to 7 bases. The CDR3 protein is CASSIGGTQYF. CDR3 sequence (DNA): TGTGCCAGTAGTATTGGGGGAACCCAGTACTTC.

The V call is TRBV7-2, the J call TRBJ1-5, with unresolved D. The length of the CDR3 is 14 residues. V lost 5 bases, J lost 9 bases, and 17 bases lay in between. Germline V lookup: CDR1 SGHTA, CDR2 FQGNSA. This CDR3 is CASSPHYANGPQHF. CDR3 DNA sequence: TGTGCCAGCAGCCCCCACTACGCTAATGGGCCCCAGCATTTT. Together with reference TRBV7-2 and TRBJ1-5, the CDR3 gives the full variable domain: GAGVSQSPSNKVTEKGKDVELRCDPISGHTALYWYRQSLGQGLEFLIYFQGNSAPDKSGLPSDRFSAERTGGSVSTLTIQRTQQEDSAVYLCASSPHYANGPQHFGDGTRLSIL.

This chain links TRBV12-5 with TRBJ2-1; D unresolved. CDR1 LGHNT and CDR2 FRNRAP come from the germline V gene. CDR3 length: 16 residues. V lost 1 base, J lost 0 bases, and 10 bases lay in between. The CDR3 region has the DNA TGTGCTAGTGGTTTGGGGGTGCTGAGCTCCTACAATGAGCAGTTCTTC. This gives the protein CASGLGVLSSYNEQFF.

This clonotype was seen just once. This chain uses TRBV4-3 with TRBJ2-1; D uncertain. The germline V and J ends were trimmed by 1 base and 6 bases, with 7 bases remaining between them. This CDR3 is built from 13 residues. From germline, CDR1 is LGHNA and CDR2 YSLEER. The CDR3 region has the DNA TGCGCCAGCAGCCAAGTTGGGGTCAATGAGCAGTTCTTC. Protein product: CASSQVGVNEQFF.